This TCR beta chain originates from a study of shared clonotypes between healthy human individuals. Study background: Samples came from two female and a few male donors aged 18 to 49. For every donor, three CD4 naive, three CD4 memory, two CD8 naive and one CD8 memory plates were used.

Per the study methods: ImmunoSEQ gave junction-only sequences without quality scores, so filtering differed. Measured with immunoSEQ multiplex PCR; TCRdb has only the in-frame clones, and not every one. V and J calls and clone size are copied from that table; D and trimming were computed from the DNA. The sample lists a few million clones, 85% to 95% occurring once. J gave up 2 bases and V 9 bases, and 8 bases lay outside the gene matches. The CDR3 spans 14 residues. In germline, CDR1 is WNHNN, CDR2 SYGVQD (reference sequence). Splitting of CD4+ cells produced CD45RA+ naive and CD45RA-negative memory subsets.

The sequence came from a young man in good health. Material for sequencing was naive CD4+ T cells sorted from blood. Subset meaning: CD45RA+ positively selected. This sequence joins TRBV10-1 and TRBJ2-7; 9 bases are a match to TRBD1. CDR3 sequence reads: CARSTGTGTYEQYF. Written as DNA, the CDR3 is TGCGCCAGATCGACCGGGACAGGGACCTACGAGCAGTACTTC.